This record concerns one T cell receptor beta chain sequence. What antigen it recognizes has not been identified. Qualities for individual bases were not recorded, and no much larger clone is one base off. The source of the sample is a study of persistence of HIV-infected CD4 T cells (dated by TCRdb to between 2020 and 2021). Study-level background: The study isolated CMV- and HIV-1 Gag-responding CD4+ T cells from ART-treated individuals to examine antigen-driven clonal expansion of HIV-1-infected cells. The clonality of all cells in each sorted population was measured by TCRbeta sequencing, and the clonality of infected cells was measured by proviral sequencing. Peripheral blood samples of up to roughly 180 mL were taken at multiple time points, with the exception of a couple of participants who underwent leukapheresis at a single time point. Cross-participant TCR cluster analysis included 8 or 9 participants for CMV and more than five participants for Gag. Suppressive ART had been received by participants for a median of roughly eight years.

The immunoSEQ hsTCRB assay version 4, run in survey mode, was used to sequence TCRbeta repertoires from genomic DNA. Genomic DNA was diluted to approximately 10 ng/uL, and up to about 1 ug per sample was used for TCRbeta sequencing. Under the source paper's analysis protocol: TCRbeta data analysis was done in ImmunoSeq Analyzer 3.0, and diversity was calculated on productive nucleotide rearrangements. Using the Immunarch R package, lower-bound TCR diversity was estimated with the improved Chao index and clonality was estimated with the Gini coefficient. Different nucleotide rearrangements encoding the same CDR3beta amino acid sequence were counted as distinct clonotypes. Differential abundance analysis found TCRbeta sequences that were significantly enriched in antigen-responding cells compared with anti-CD3/anti-CD28-activated cells. GLIPH2 grouped TCRs by predicted peptide-MHC specificity, both within each participant and across combined participant data sets. TCRdb obtained this table from immuneACCESS and retained in-frame rearrangements with V and J assigned. These tables miss some clones; where compared with another copy, unresolved V genes account for less than half of the shortfall, and the remainder is unexplained. V, J and clone size are taken as reported in that table, and D and trimming were inferred from the DNA itself. Within this sample are about 40,000 clones, with 75% to 90% of them counted one time only. The top ten hold approximately 1.5% of the sample.

Broad study findings and their caveats: Within the same sorted populations, how oligoclonal the TCRs were correlated with how oligoclonal the proviruses were. Significantly lower TCRbeta richness was observed in CMV- and Gag-responding cells than in anti-CD3/anti-CD28-responding cells, and higher oligoclonality was observed in CMV-responding cells than in CD3/CD28-stimulated and Gag-responding cells. Antigen-responding cells were enriched for expanded CDR3beta sequences that were degenerate, which suggests that CD4+ responses to CMV and Gag underwent convergent selection. Few individuals were included in the study, and only a limited range of antigens was tested. Because the TCR analyses were done in bulk, restricting them to just the rare CMV-responding cells that actually carried HIV-1 proviruses was not possible.

The treatment or condition label on this specimen signifies: suppressive antiretroviral therapy. Lysates of CMV-infected fibroblasts at 9 to 10 ug/mL were used to stimulate the cells. Nonresponding CD40L-negative CD69-negative CD45RO-high memory CD4+ T cells were sorted as memory populations depleted of antigen-responding cells. Participants were HIV-1-infected adults who started suppressive ART during chronic infection. For at least 4 years, participants had undetectable plasma HIV-1 RNA, below 50 copies/mL. To be included, participants needed a CD4+ T cell count above 400 cells/uL and a positive CMV serology. Before stimulation, PBMCs were isolated using density centrifugation and then depleted of CD8+ T cells. For less than 20 hours, the CD8-depleted PBMCs were stimulated with anti-CD28/CD49d costimulation, a CD40-blocking antibody, and enfuvirtide to prevent new infections. Cell sorting was performed on a Beckman Coulter MoFlo Legacy or XDP sorter, and dead cells were excluded with propidium iodide. The QIAamp DNA Mini Kit was used for genomic DNA extraction from samples above one million cells, and the Quick-DNA Microprep Kit was used otherwise.

The V end loses 1 base and the J end loses 4 bases, and a stretch of 12 bases separates them. CDR1 SGHTA and CDR2 FQGNSA are derived from the germline V gene. The CDR3 runs 15 amino acids, cysteine and phenylalanine included. Only the CDR3 part of the read is kept: 45 bases, read in frame from the first base. The receptor comes from an adult man with HIV who was CMV-seropositive. The sample in question was CD4+ T cells sorted from PBMCs after approximately 20-hour stimulation, obtained from a patient who received antiretroviral therapy. Explained via the paper, the cell subset or site label denotes: CD40L-CD69- CD45RO-high memory CD4 T cells not responding to CMV lysate. The chain is assembled from TRBV7-2 and TRBJ2-3; matching of 6 bases hints at TRBD2 as the D gene. The DNA sequence is given as TGTGCCAGCAGCTTAGGGTGGGGGGATGCAGATACGCAGTATTTT. Its protein reads: CASSLGWGDADTQYF.